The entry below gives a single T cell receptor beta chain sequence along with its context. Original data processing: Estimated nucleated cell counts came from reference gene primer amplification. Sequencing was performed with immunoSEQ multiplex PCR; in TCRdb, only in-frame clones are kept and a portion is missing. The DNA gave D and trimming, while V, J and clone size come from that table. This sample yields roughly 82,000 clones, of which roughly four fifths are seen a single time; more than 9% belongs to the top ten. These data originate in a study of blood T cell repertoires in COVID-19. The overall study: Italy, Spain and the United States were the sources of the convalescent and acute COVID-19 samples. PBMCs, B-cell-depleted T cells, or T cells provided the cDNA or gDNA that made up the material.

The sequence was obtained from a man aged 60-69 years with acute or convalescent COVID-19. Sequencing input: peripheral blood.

DNA of the CDR3: TGTGCCATCAGTGAGGCGACAGGGGGCAGTGGCTACACCTTC. This encodes CAISEATGGSGYTF. The V and J genes are TRBV10-3 and TRBJ1-2; 10 nucleotides align to TRBD1. Trimming cost V 2 bases and J 7 bases; bases outside gene matches: 4. The CDR3 extends over 14 amino acids. The V gene's germline CDR1 is ENHRY and CDR2 SYGVKD.